This TCR beta chain was identified during a study of CD4 T cells in relation to SARS-CoV-2 and coronaviruses. Study in general: After 10 days of antigen culture, PBMC TCR beta CDR3s were sequenced.

Repertoires were generated with immunoSEQ multiplex PCR, while TCRdb's copy carries only in-frame clones and drops some. The sample has 25,000 to 30,000 clones, about 76% seen once. Comments on this clone: The target antigen is unknown.

This CDR3 is built from 17 residues. Germline lookup yields CDR1 LGHNA and CDR2 YSLEER. Deletions cut 0 bases from V and 4 bases from J, with 18 bases between. Before the COVID-19 pandemic, during about 2011-2019, CD4+ T cells were taken from unexposed donors. CD4+ T cells were isolated from the cells after roughly 11 days of culture. Sequencing was done on a sample of CD4+ T cells from PBMCs, cultured in vitro. The receptor was isolated from a human donor in good health. This sequence joins TRBV4-3 and TRBJ1-2; tentatively, D is TRBD1 (5 bases). The CDR3 DNA is TGCGCCAGCAGCCAAGATATGAGGTCAGGGCGGGGCTATGGCTACACCTTC. This sequence encodes CASSQDMRSGRGYGYTF.